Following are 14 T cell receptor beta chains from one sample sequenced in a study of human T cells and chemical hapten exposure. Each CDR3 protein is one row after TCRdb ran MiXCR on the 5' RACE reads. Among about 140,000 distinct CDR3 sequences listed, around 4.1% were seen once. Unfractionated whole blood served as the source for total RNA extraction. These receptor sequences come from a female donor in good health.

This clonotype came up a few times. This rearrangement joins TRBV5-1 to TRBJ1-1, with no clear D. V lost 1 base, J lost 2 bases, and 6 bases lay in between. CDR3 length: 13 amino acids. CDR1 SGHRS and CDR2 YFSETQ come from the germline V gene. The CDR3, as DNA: TGCGCCAGCAGCTTGAGGAGCAACACTGAAGCTTTCTTT. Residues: CASSLRSNTEAFF.

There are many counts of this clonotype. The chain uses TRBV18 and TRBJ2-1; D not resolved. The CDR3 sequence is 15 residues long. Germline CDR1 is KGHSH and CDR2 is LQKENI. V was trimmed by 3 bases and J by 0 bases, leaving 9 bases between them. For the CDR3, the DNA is TGTGCCAGCTCACCGCGCGTGAGCTCCTACAATGAGCAGTTCTTC. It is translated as CASSPRVSSYNEQFF.

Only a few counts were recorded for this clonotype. The CDR3 DNA follows: TGTGCCAGCAGTGAAAGACGAGGGTGGCGTAATGAAAAACTGTTTTTT. It yields the protein CASSERRGWRNEKLFF. The rearrangement uses TRBV6-1 and TRBJ1-4, with D unclear. This CDR3 region has 16 residues. Germline assignment: CDR1 MNHNS and CDR2 SASEGT. Between the trimmed V and J ends, which lost 2 bases and 4 bases, there was a span of 14 bases.

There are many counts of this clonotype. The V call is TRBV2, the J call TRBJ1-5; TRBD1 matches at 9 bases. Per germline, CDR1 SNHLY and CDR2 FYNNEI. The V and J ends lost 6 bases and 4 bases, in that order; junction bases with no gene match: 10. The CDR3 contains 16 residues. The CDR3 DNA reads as TGTGCCAGCAGCACAATCTCCGGGACAGGGAATCAGCCCCAGCATTTT. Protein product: CASSTISGTGNQPQHF.

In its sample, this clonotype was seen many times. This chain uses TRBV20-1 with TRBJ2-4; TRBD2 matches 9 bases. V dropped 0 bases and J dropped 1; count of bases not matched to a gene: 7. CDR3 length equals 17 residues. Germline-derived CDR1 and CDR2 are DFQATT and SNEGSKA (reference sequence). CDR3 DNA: TGCAGTGCTAGAGAGCGGGGGGGCCGGGCGGCCAAAAACATTCAGTACTTC. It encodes CSARERGGRAAKNIQYF.

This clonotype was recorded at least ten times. The CDR3 nucleotides read TGTGCCAGCAGCATGGACACCGGGACAGATACGCAGTATTTT. This translates into CASSMDTGTDTQYF. This rearrangement joins TRBV7-2 to TRBJ2-3, with D maybe TRBD1 (5 bases). V was shortened by 5 bases and J by 3 bases, with 12 bases between the two germline ends. The CDR3 has 14 amino acids. Germline assignment: CDR1 SGHTA and CDR2 FQGNSA.

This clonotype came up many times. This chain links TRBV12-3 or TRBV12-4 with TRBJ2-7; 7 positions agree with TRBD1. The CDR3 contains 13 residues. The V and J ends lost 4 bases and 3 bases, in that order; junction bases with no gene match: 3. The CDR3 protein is CASSSTGIYEQYF. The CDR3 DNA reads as TGTGCCAGCAGTTCGACAGGGATCTACGAGCAGTACTTC.

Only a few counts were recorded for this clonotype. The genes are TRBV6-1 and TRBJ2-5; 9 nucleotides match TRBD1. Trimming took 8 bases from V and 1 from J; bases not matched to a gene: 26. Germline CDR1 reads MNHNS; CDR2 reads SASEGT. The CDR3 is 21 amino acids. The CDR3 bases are TGTGCCAGCGGATTTACTACCGGGACAGGGCGGTTCTTGGCCCTCCAAGAGACCCAGTACTTC. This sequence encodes CASGFTTGTGRFLALQETQYF.

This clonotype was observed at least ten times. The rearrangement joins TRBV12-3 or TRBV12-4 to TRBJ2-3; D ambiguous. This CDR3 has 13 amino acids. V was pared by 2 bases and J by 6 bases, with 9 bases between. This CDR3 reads CASSLRAADTQYF. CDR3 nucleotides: TGTGCCAGCAGTTTAAGGGCGGCGGATACGCAGTATTTT.

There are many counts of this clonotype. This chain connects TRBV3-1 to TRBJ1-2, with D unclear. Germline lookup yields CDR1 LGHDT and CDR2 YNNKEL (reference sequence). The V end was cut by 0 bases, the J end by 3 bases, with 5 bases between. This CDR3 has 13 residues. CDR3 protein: CASSQERDYGYTF. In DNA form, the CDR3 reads TGTGCCAGCAGCCAAGAGAGAGACTATGGCTACACCTTC.

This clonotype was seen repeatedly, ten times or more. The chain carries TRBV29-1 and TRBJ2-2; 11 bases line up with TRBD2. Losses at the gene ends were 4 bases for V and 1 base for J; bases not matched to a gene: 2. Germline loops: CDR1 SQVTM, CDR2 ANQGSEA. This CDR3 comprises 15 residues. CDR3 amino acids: CSVVGTSGNTGELFF. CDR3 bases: TGCAGCGTTGTGGGGACTAGCGGGAACACCGGGGAGCTGTTTTTT.

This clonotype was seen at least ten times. CDR3 nucleotides: TGCAGCGGACGTAGCGGGGCCCTCCTCAATGAGCAGTTCTTC. Translating gives CSGRSGALLNEQFF. The chain carries TRBV29-1 and TRBJ2-1; TRBD2 agrees at 8 bases. The CDR3 is made up of 14 amino acids. V lost 7 bases and J lost 6; bases outside the gene matches: 11. Germline CDR1 is SQVTM and CDR2 is ANQGSEA.

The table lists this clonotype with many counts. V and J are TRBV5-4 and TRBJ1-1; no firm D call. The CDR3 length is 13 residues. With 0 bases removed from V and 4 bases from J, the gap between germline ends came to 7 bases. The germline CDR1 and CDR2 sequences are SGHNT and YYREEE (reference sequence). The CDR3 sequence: CASSLALSTEAFF. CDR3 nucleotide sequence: TGTGCCAGCAGCTTGGCCCTGAGCACTGAAGCTTTCTTT.

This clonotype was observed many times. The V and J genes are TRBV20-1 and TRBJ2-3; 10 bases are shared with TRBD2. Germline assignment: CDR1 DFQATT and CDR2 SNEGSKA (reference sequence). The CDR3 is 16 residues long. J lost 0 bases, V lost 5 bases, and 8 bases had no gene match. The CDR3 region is CSAEYSGGVSTDTQYF. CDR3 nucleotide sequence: TGCAGTGCTGAATACAGCGGGGGGGTGAGCACAGATACGCAGTATTTT.